Following are 31 T cell receptor beta chains from one sample sequenced in a study of OX40 agonist ivuxolimab in advanced cancers. TCRdb's table, derived via immunoSEQ multiplex PCR, lists solely in-frame clones and lacks some. The data hold some 100,000 clones, with 84% observed a single time. The material was CD4+ or CD8+ T cells sorted from blood, obtained in a trial of the OX40 agonist ivuxolimab. The receptors were sampled from an adult with an advanced solid tumor such as melanoma, head and neck, liver or kidney cancer.

There are a few counts of this clone. CDR3: CASSESGTGREKLFF. CDR3 DNA: TGTGCCAGCAGCGAATCCGGGACAGGGAGGGAAAAACTGTTTTTT. The chain carries TRBV9 and TRBJ1-4; TRBD1 agrees at 9 bases. Germline loops: CDR1 SGDLS, CDR2 YYNGEE. The CDR3 is 15 amino acids. V lost 3 bases and J lost 8; bases outside the gene matches: 8.

The chain uses TRBV9 and TRBJ1-4, with 8 bases lining up with TRBD1. V dropped 4 bases and J dropped 0; count of bases not matched to a gene: 8. CDR3 length: 17 amino acids. Germline assignment: CDR1 SGDLS and CDR2 YYNGEE. This CDR3 reads CASSFGQGAATNEKLFF. In nucleotides, the CDR3 is TGTGCCAGCAGCTTTGGACAGGGTGCTGCAACTAATGAAAAACTGTTTTTT.

The rearrangement links TRBV4-3 to TRBJ2-1; D is ambiguous. The CDR3 has 13 amino acids. Trimming shortened V by 0 bases and J by 6 bases, and 6 bases separated the two germline ends. Germline CDR1 reads LGHNA; CDR2 reads YSLEER. DNA of the CDR3: TGCGCCAGCAGCCAAGATTTAGCCAATGAGCAGTTCTTC. This codes for CASSQDLANEQFF.

The chain combines TRBV13 with TRBJ1-2; 7 nucleotides align to TRBD1. In germline, CDR1 is PRHDT, CDR2 FYEKMQ (reference sequence). Trimming at V came to 4 bases and at J to 3 bases, leaving 8 bases not matched to a gene. The CDR3 consists of 15 residues. The CDR3 reads CASSSSLTGDYGYTF. CDR3 DNA sequence: TGTGCCAGCAGCTCCTCCCTCACAGGGGACTATGGCTACACCTTC.

The rearrangement links TRBV6-1 to TRBJ1-5; D gene unclear. The V and J ends lost 0 bases and 3 bases respectively, with 3 bases between them. The V gene's germline CDR1 is MNHNS and CDR2 SASEGT. This CDR3 spans 13 amino acids. The CDR3 sequence is CASSEAHNQPQHF. The CDR3 DNA is TGTGCCAGCAGTGAAGCCCACAATCAGCCCCAGCATTTT.

The chain uses TRBV9 and TRBJ1-5, with a weak D call TRBD1 (5 bases). Germline V gene data show CDR1 as SGDLS and CDR2 as YYNGEE. Deletions cut 0 bases from V and 2 bases from J, with 9 bases between. The CDR3 runs 15 residues. CDR3 residues: CASSVGGAGNQPQHF. CDR3 nucleotides: TGTGCCAGCAGCGTAGGGGGCGCGGGCAATCAGCCCCAGCATTTT.

The J gene is TRBJ2-7, the V gene TRBV5-1; perhaps TRBD1 as D (5 bases). Germline CDR1 SGHRS, CDR2 YFSETQ. V gave up 4 bases and J gave up 5 bases, with 19 bases separating them. The CDR3 is made up of 15 amino acids. Here the CDR3 reads CASSPTAPTTHEQYF. The CDR3 nucleotides are TGCGCCAGCAGCCCGACAGCTCCAACCACGCACGAGCAGTACTTC. Full variable domain (remainder filled in from reference TRBV5-1 and TRBJ2-7): KAGVTQTPRYLIKTRGQQVTLSCSPISGHRSVSWYQQTPGQGLQFLFEYFSETQRNKGNFPGRFSGRQFSNSRSEMNVSTLELGDSALYLCASSPTAPTTHEQYFGPGTRLTVT.

V and J are TRBV5-1 and TRBJ2-2; D gene ambiguous. V lost 0 bases to trimming and J lost 6 bases, with 15 bases between them. Per the germline V gene, CDR1 is SGHRS and CDR2 is YFSETQ. The CDR3 totals 16 residues. The CDR3 DNA reads as TGCGCCAGCAGCTTGGAGGCAGGCGTCTGGGCCGGGGAGCTGTTTTTT. As protein: CASSLEAGVWAGELFF.

The gene calls are TRBV18 and TRBJ1-2; D not certain. CDR3 length: 14 residues. V lost 6 bases to trimming and J lost 3 bases, with 14 bases between them. Per the germline V gene, CDR1 is KGHSH and CDR2 is LQKENI. CDR3 region: CASSQTLRDYGYTF. The CDR3 nucleotides read TGTGCCAGCTCTCAGACACTTAGAGACTATGGCTACACCTTC.

The sample holds one count of this clone. This chain connects TRBV7-9 to TRBJ2-3; D uncertain. V lost 1 base and J lost 7, with 6 bases in between. Germline V CDR1 and CDR2: SEHNR, FQNEAQ (reference sequence). CDR3 length: 12 residues. In nucleotides, the CDR3 is TGTGCCAGCAGCTTAGAGGGTAATACGCAGTATTTT. It translates to CASSLEGNTQYF.

The chain is built from TRBV10-3 and TRBJ2-5; 9 bases are a match to TRBD2. V lost 6 bases, J lost 2 bases, and 4 bases stayed unmatched. The CDR3 contains 14 residues. CDR1 and CDR2 from the germline V gene are ENHRY and SYGVKD. The CDR3 region is CAISLAGPQETQYF. The CDR3 DNA follows: TGTGCCATCAGCCTAGCGGGGCCACAAGAGACCCAGTACTTC.

The genes are TRBV28 and TRBJ1-6; TRBD1 agrees at 7 bases. CDR3 size: 17 residues. V dropped 7 bases and J dropped 6; count of bases not matched to a gene: 15. Germline loops: CDR1 MDHEN, CDR2 SYDVKM. CDR3 in amino acids: CASKMGGQFRTNSPLHF. DNA for the CDR3: TGTGCCAGCAAAATGGGGGGACAGTTCAGGACTAATTCACCCCTCCACTTT.

This sequence joins TRBV9 and TRBJ1-3; 9 bases align to TRBD1. Germline CDR1 is SGDLS and CDR2 is YYNGEE. The CDR3 is made up of 15 amino acids. After removal of 0 bases from V and 4 bases from J, the junction contained 2 bases not matched to a gene. As DNA, the CDR3 is TGTGCCAGCAGCGTAGAGGACAGGGGCGGAAACACCATATATTTT. This gives the protein CASSVEDRGGNTIYF.

The chain combines TRBV6-5 with TRBJ2-3; D remains unclear. Germline values: CDR1 MNHEY, CDR2 SVGAGI. The ends were cut back, 5 bases at V and 5 bases at J, with 11 bases in the middle. CDR3 length: 13 residues. CDR3 residues: CASSQPGEDTQYF. The CDR3 DNA reads TGTGCCAGCAGTCAACCGGGCGAAGATACGCAGTATTTT.

The chain carries TRBV28 and TRBJ1-1, with TRBD1 matching 12 bases. The V gene end was trimmed by 8 bases and the J gene end by 10 bases; junction bases not matched to a gene: 8. The CDR3 has 13 amino acids. The germline CDR1 and CDR2 sequences are MDHEN and SYDVKM. The chain's CDR3 is CASGTGGSFGAFF. DNA of the CDR3: TGTGCCAGCGGGACAGGGGGCTCGTTTGGAGCTTTCTTT.

V usage is TRBV6-6 and J usage is TRBJ2-7; D uncertain. The CDR3 is 11 residues long. Germline V gives CDR1 MNHNY, CDR2 SVGAGI (reference sequence). Trimming pared 5 bases from V and 6 bases from J, leaving 8 bases between. In nucleotides, the CDR3 is TGTGCCAGCAGTCCCATGAGCGAGCAGTACTTC. Amino acid sequence: CASSPMSEQYF.

This clone was counted between two and nine times. The chain is built from TRBV7-3 and TRBJ2-1; TRBD2 matches at 7 bases. V was pared by 1 base and J by 5 bases, with 2 bases of the junction left unmatched. CDR1 is SGHTA and CDR2 is FQGTGA in the germline V gene. The CDR3 is 14 residues long. CDR3 sequence reads: CASSLMGRDNEQFF. The CDR3 nucleotides are TGTGCCAGCAGCTTAATGGGGAGGGACAATGAGCAGTTCTTC.

The chain carries TRBV28 and TRBJ2-7, with D unresolved. The CDR3 consists of 14 residues. V lost 1 base, J lost 2 bases, and 9 bases lay in between. CDR1 and CDR2 (germline): MDHEN, SYDVKM. Here the CDR3 reads CASSLSRPAYEQYF. The CDR3, as DNA: TGTGCCAGCAGTTTATCCAGGCCCGCCTACGAGCAGTACTTC.

The chain uses TRBV6-5 and TRBJ2-7; a possible D gene is TRBD2 (5 bases). Trimming cost V 0 bases and J 2 bases, with 11 bases left between them. The CDR3 is made up of 15 amino acids. Germline V gene data show CDR1 as MNHEY and CDR2 as SVGAGI. DNA of the CDR3: TGTGCCAGCAGTTACTCAGAGGGCGAGACCTACGAGCAGTACGTC. It encodes CASSYSEGETYEQYV.

This clone turned up a few times. The chain uses TRBV29-1 and TRBJ1-2; no clear D. Germline CDR1 SQVTM, CDR2 ANQGSEA. This CDR3 spans 12 amino acids. V dropped 8 bases and J dropped 4 bases, with 14 bases sitting between them. CDR3 sequence reads: CSMDPLPYGYTF. CDR3 sequence (DNA): TGCAGCATGGATCCCCTGCCCTATGGCTACACCTTC. Full variable domain (outside the CDR3, taken from reference TRBV29-1 and TRBJ1-2): SAVISQKPSRDICQRGTSLTIQCQVDSQVTMMFWYRQQPGQSLTLIATANQGSEATYESGFVIDKFPISRPNLTFSTLTVSNMSPEDSSIYLCSMDPLPYGYTFGSGTRLTVV.

The chain has TRBV7-2 and TRBJ2-5, with TRBD2 matching 10 bases. The CDR3 has 16 residues. Germline trimming cut 6 bases from V and 4 bases from J; bases unmatched to any gene: 11. Germline assignment: CDR1 SGHTA and CDR2 FQGNSA. The CDR3 loop reads CASRPGASGGRETQYF. As DNA, the CDR3 is TGTGCCAGCAGGCCGGGGGCTAGCGGGGGAAGAGAGACCCAGTACTTC. Filled out from reference TRBV7-2 and TRBJ2-5, the complete variable domain reads GAGVSQSPSNKVTEKGKDVELRCDPISGHTALYWYRQSLGQGLEFLIYFQGNSAPDKSGLPSDRFSAERTGGSVSTLTIQRTQQEDSAVYLCASRPGASGGRETQYFGPGTRLLVL.

This chain uses TRBV10-2 with TRBJ1-2; TRBD1 matches 7 bases. V was pared by 6 bases and J by 6 bases, with 10 bases of the junction left unmatched. The germline V gene has CDR1 WSHSY and CDR2 SAAADI. This CDR3 region has 14 residues. CDR3 bases: TGCGCCAGCAGCCGACAGGGAGCTTGGAATGGCTACACCTTC. It is translated as CASSRQGAWNGYTF.

The chain recombines TRBV18 with TRBJ2-3; tentatively, D is TRBD2 (5 bases). CDR3 size: 13 residues. V was trimmed by 3 bases and J by 1 base, leaving 5 bases between them. Germline loops: CDR1 KGHSH, CDR2 LQKENI. CDR3 amino acids: CASSPGGTDTQYF. The CDR3 DNA reads TGTGCCAGCTCACCGGGAGGCACAGATACGCAGTATTTT.

The V and J genes are TRBV2 and TRBJ2-7; D is possibly TRBD1 or TRBD2 (5 bases each). The V end lost 8 bases, the J end lost 2 bases, and 13 bases lay between the germline ends. Per the germline V gene, CDR1 is SNHLY and CDR2 is FYNNEI. CDR3 length: 13 amino acids. The CDR3 DNA follows: TGTGCCAGCGGAGGTCAGGGTGCCTACGAGCAGTACTTC. Translation gives CASGGQGAYEQYF.

The V call is TRBV7-6, the J call TRBJ1-4; D remains ambiguous. V was shortened by 5 bases and J by 0 bases, with 13 bases between the two germline ends. CDR3 size: 16 residues. Germline assignment: CDR1 SGHVS and CDR2 FNYEAQ. The CDR3 nucleotides read TGTGCCAGCAGCGCCGGACCGAGGGCAACTAATGAAAAACTGTTTTTT. It yields the protein CASSAGPRATNEKLFF. Full variable domain (rest looked up from reference TRBV7-6 and TRBJ1-4): GAGVSQSPRYKVTKRGQDVALRCDPISGHVSLYWYRQALGQGPEFLTYFNYEAQQDKSGLPNDRFSAERPEGSISTLTIQRTEQRDSAMYRCASSAGPRATNEKLFFGSGTQLSVL.

The chain recombines TRBV18 with TRBJ2-1, with 12 positions matching TRBD2. The CDR3 is made up of 17 amino acids. V was clipped by 3 bases and J by 9 bases; unmatched bases: 12. Germline lookup yields CDR1 KGHSH and CDR2 LQKENI. CDR3 bases: TGTGCCAGCTCACCTTCCCGTCTAGCGGGGGGGTCCGCTGAGCAGTTCTTC. It is translated as CASSPSRLAGGSAEQFF.

This chain uses TRBV9 with TRBJ2-1; 7 bases are shared with TRBD1. Trimming at V came to 1 base and at J to 7 bases, leaving 8 bases not matched to a gene. Germline values: CDR1 SGDLS, CDR2 YYNGEE. The CDR3 spans 15 residues. For the CDR3, the DNA is TGTGCCAGCAGCGTAAGAGGACAGGCATGGAATGAGCAGTTCTTC. As protein: CASSVRGQAWNEQFF.

The genes are TRBV6-5 and TRBJ1-5, with D possibly TRBD1 on 5 matching bases. CDR1 MNHEY and CDR2 SVGAGI come from the germline V gene. The CDR3 covers 13 residues. The ends were cut back, 6 bases at V and 1 base at J, with 7 bases in the middle. The CDR3 sequence is CASRPGSNQPQHF. Here the CDR3 DNA reads TGTGCCAGCAGGCCAGGGAGCAATCAGCCCCAGCATTTT.

V gene TRBV5-1 combines with J gene TRBJ1-1; TRBD1 matches 11 bases. Unmatched junction bases numbered 9, after V lost 6 bases and J lost 8 bases. Looked up from germline, CDR1 is SGHRS and CDR2 is YFSETQ. CDR3 size: 14 residues. The CDR3 region is CASKLGQGESEAFF. CDR3 sequence (DNA): TGCGCCAGCAAGCTGGGACAGGGGGAATCAGAAGCTTTCTTT.

The J gene is TRBJ2-4, the V gene TRBV13; D perhaps matches TRBD1 (6 bases). The germline V gene has CDR1 PRHDT and CDR2 FYEKMQ (reference sequence). The CDR3 is made up of 16 amino acids. Trimming left V 4 bases short and J 0 bases short, with 13 bases between. The CDR3 here is CASSWGRSLAKNIQYF. As DNA, the CDR3 is TGTGCCAGCAGCTGGGGGCGGTCTTTAGCCAAAAACATTCAGTACTTC.

This chain connects TRBV7-2 to TRBJ2-5; no reliable D call. CDR3 length: 12 residues. The V end lost 2 bases, the J end lost 4 bases, and 5 bases lay between the germline ends. CDR1 is SGHTA, CDR2 FQGNSA, per germline. The CDR3 sequence is CASSLNGETQYF. DNA of the CDR3: TGTGCCAGCAGCTTAAATGGAGAGACCCAGTACTTC.